This T cell receptor beta chain was captured in a study of CD8+CD57+ T cells in acquired aplastic anemia. In patients chosen for sequencing, flow cytometry had shown CD8+CD57+ cell expansion. Notes on the study in general: Shared by patients and controls, 25 to 30 CD8+ CDR3s were abundant in patients. No significant patient-versus-control difference appeared in CD8+ Simpson's diversity.

Concerning this clonotype: The antigen remains undetermined. The junction shows a germline mismatch at one end, possibly a read error.

Germline CDR1 reads MNHNS; CDR2 reads SASEGT. The CDR3 extends over 14 amino acids. The template for TCR beta VDJ and CDR3 sequence profiling was genomic DNA. Via MiXCR, TCRdb re-called the reads, giving one row per CDR3 protein. The sample contains about 160,000 distinct CDR3 sequences, 45% to 50% of which appear only once. The source is a human donor with aplastic anemia. The chain is built from TRBV6-1 and TRBJ2-7; D is unresolved. Sample: sorted CD4+, CD8+, or CD8+CD57+ T cells (not recorded which) from PBMCs. CDR3 amino acids: CASSHQHSDYEQYF. For the CDR3, the DNA is TGCGCCAGCAGCCACCAACATTCCGACTACGAGCAGTACTTC.